This T cell receptor (beta chain) was retrieved from a study of cytomegalovirus exposure and HLA in healthy donors. General study results and limits: Presence/absence analyses treated sequencing depth as roughly uniform across donors. 87-base-pair reads could not separate some V segments, including TRBV6-2 and TRBV6-3.

The PCR contained 60 Vbeta and 13 Jbeta primers. The repertoire was sequenced with immunoSEQ multiplex PCR; TCRdb's copy has only in-frame clones and lacks some. The sample gives about 160,000 clones, around 72% of which show up once; approximately 7.1% is in the top ten. As for this clone: Its antigen is still unknown.

The CDR3 is made up of 13 amino acids. CDR1 is SGHTS, CDR2 YDEGEE, per germline. Trimming removed 2 bases from V and 3 bases from J, with 9 bases in between. Donors in the study were healthy people who gave bone marrow. The chain employs TRBV5-8 and TRBJ2-7, with D perhaps TRBD1 (5 bases). The TCR originated in a man aged 35 to 55 in good health and CMV-seropositive. Sequencing input: PBMCs. CDR3 nucleotide sequence: TGTGCCAGCAGCTTCAGGGAAAACTACGAGCAGTACTTC. This codes for CASSFRENYEQYF.